These 24 T cell receptor beta chains came from one sample sequenced in a study of cytomegalovirus exposure and HLA in healthy donors. 13 Jbeta primers and 60 Vbeta primers were used for the PCR. The protocol was immunoSEQ multiplex PCR, while the TCRdb copy is restricted to in-frame clones and leaves out a portion. Recorded for this sample: around 39,000 clones. The sequenced material came from PBMCs. The receptors were gathered from a male donor in good health and CMV-seronegative.

The rearrangement uses TRBV13 and TRBJ1-6, with TRBD1 matching over 9 bases. After removal of 8 bases from V and 6 bases from J, the junction contained 11 bases not matched to a gene. Per the germline V gene, CDR1 is PRHDT and CDR2 is FYEKMQ (reference sequence). The CDR3 runs to 16 residues. CDR3 sequence: CASRQITGQGNSPLHF. CDR3 nucleotide sequence: TGTGCCAGCCGCCAAATCACGGGACAGGGTAATTCACCCCTCCACTTT. Complete variable domain (other parts from reference TRBV13 and TRBJ1-6): AAGVIQSPRHLIKEKRETATLKCYPIPRHDTVYWYQQGPGQDPQFLISFYEKMQSDKGSIPDRFSAQQFSDYHSELNMSSLELGDSALYFCASRQITGQGNSPLHFGNGTRLTVT.

This chain's CDR3 is CASSQRSDRSSYEQYF. The CDR3 nucleotides are TGTGCCAGCAGCCAAAGATCCGACAGGAGCTCCTACGAGCAGTACTTC. The rearrangement links TRBV5-4 to TRBJ2-7, with TRBD1 as a possible D gene (6 bases). Trimming pared 4 bases from V and 0 bases from J, leaving 17 bases between. CDR1 and CDR2 from the germline V gene are SGHNT and YYREEE (reference sequence). The CDR3 covers 16 residues.

This chain joins TRBV27 and TRBJ1-1; 8 bases line up with TRBD1. The germline V gene encodes CDR1 MNHEY and CDR2 SMNVEV (reference sequence). There are 17 residues in the CDR3. V trimming: 3 bases; J trimming: 0 bases; junction bases outside the gene matches: 9. The CDR3 DNA sequence: TGTGCCAGCAGTTTGAGGACTGACAGGGGTATGAACACTGAAGCTTTCTTT. This gives the protein CASSLRTDRGMNTEAFF.

The V call is TRBV2, the J call TRBJ1-1, with a weak D call TRBD1 (5 bases). V was shortened by 10 bases and J by 4 bases, with 16 bases between the two germline ends. Germline values: CDR1 SNHLY, CDR2 FYNNEI. The CDR3 spans 13 residues. Written as DNA, the CDR3 is TGTGCCAACAGGATGGGAGGTGGCACTGAAGCTTTCTTT. This encodes CANRMGGGTEAFF.

The chain recombines TRBV11-2 with TRBJ2-7; D perhaps matches TRBD1 (6 bases). The germline V gene has CDR1 SGHAT and CDR2 FQNNGV. V lost 0 bases to trimming and J lost 0 bases, with 12 bases between them. This CDR3 comprises 16 residues. CDR3 in amino acids: CASSLDAGASSYEQYF. The CDR3 coding sequence is TGTGCCAGCAGCTTAGACGCAGGGGCGAGCTCCTACGAGCAGTACTTC. Full variable domain (outside the CDR3, taken from reference TRBV11-2 and TRBJ2-7): EAGVAQSPRYKIIEKRQSVAFWCNPISGHATLYWYQQILGQGPKLLIQFQNNGVVDDSQLPKDRFSAERLKGVDSTLKIQPAKLEDSAVYLCASSLDAGASSYEQYFGPGTRLTVT.

This sequence joins TRBV11-2 and TRBJ2-7; D possibly corresponds to TRBD1 (6 bases). CDR3 length: 15 amino acids. V lost 0 bases and J 9 bases, leaving 18 bases between the germline ends. Germline V lookup: CDR1 SGHAT, CDR2 FQNNGV. CDR3 DNA: TGTGCCAGCAGCTTAGATCTTTTACAGGGTATAGGGCAGTACTTC. Translating it yields CASSLDLLQGIGQYF.

The chain recombines TRBV9 with TRBJ2-7, with 8 nucleotides matching TRBD1. The junction had 11 bases not matched to a gene; V was cut back by 3 bases and J by 6 bases. CDR3 size: 15 residues. Germline loops: CDR1 SGDLS, CDR2 YYNGEE. The CDR3 DNA sequence: TGTGCCAGCAGCGACGGGGGACAGGCCTTAGCCGAGCAGTACTTC. This codes for CASSDGGQALAEQYF.

This rearrangement joins TRBV5-1 to TRBJ2-2; 10 bases agree with TRBD1. Losses at the gene ends were 5 bases for V and 3 bases for J; bases not matched to a gene: 7. CDR3 size: 16 residues. Germline CDR1 is SGHRS and CDR2 is YFSETQ. CDR3 sequence: CASRSRQGADTGELFF. The CDR3 DNA is TGCGCCAGCAGGTCTCGACAGGGGGCGGACACCGGGGAGCTGTTTTTT.

The genes are TRBV5-1 and TRBJ1-6; perhaps TRBD1 as D (6 bases). Between the trimmed V and J ends, which lost 4 bases and 10 bases, there was a span of 12 bases. The CDR3 length is 13 residues. Per germline, CDR1 SGHRS and CDR2 YFSETQ. The CDR3 DNA sequence: TGCGCCAGCAGCATGGACAGTTTCTCACCCCTCCACTTT. Translation: CASSMDSFSPLHF.

The chain joins TRBV9 to TRBJ2-2; 9 positions agree with TRBD2. V shed 7 bases and J 6 bases; nucleotides not matched to a gene: 7. Germline values: CDR1 SGDLS, CDR2 YYNGEE. The CDR3 has 14 residues. DNA for the CDR3: TGTGCCAGCTCCGGGCGGGGGGGTCCCGGGGAGCTGTTTTTT. It is translated as CASSGRGGPGELFF.

This chain uses TRBV20-1 with TRBJ1-2, with 7 bases aligning to TRBD1. The CDR3 runs 11 residues. Losses at the gene ends were 6 bases for V and 5 bases for J; bases not matched to a gene: 3. Germline CDR1 is DFQATT and CDR2 is SNEGSKA (reference sequence). The chain's CDR3 is CSAKTGYGYTF. The CDR3 DNA reads as TGCAGTGCCAAGACAGGGTATGGCTACACCTTC.

The chain combines TRBV28 with TRBJ2-7; a possible D gene is TRBD2 (6 bases). This CDR3 comprises 14 residues. Germline-derived CDR1 and CDR2 are MDHEN and SYDVKM. Trimming left V 4 bases short and J 4 bases short, with 14 bases between. As DNA, the CDR3 is TGTGCCAGCAGTTCCGGGGGTGGGGGATACGAGCAGTACTTC. It is translated as CASSSGGGGYEQYF.

The rearrangement uses TRBV6-5 and TRBJ2-1; 8 bases are a match to TRBD1. CDR3 length: 14 residues. CDR1 is MNHEY, CDR2 SVGAGI, per germline. Trimming took 4 bases from V and 12 from J; bases not matched to a gene: 11. CDR3 sequence reads: CASSFDRGALGQFF. The CDR3, as DNA: TGTGCCAGCAGTTTCGACAGGGGCGCCCTTGGGCAGTTCTTC.

The genes are TRBV6-5 and TRBJ1-1; 8 nucleotides agree with TRBD1. CDR3 length: 16 residues. With V trimmed by 1 base and J by 1 base, 5 bases remained unmatched. Germline assignment: CDR1 MNHEY and CDR2 SVGAGI. CDR3 coding DNA: TGTGCCAGCAGTTACTGGACAGGGCGTCCGAACACTGAAGCTTTCTTT. Translated: CASSYWTGRPNTEAFF.

J is TRBJ2-7 and V is TRBV14; D might be TRBD2 (6 bases). Trimming took off 4 bases at V and 7 bases at J, with 14 bases between the two ends. Germline V lookup: CDR1 SGHDN, CDR2 FVKESK. The CDR3 length is 13 residues. The CDR3 DNA sequence: TGTGCCAGCAGCCCTCCTGGGGCGGGGGAGCAGTACTTC. Residues: CASSPPGAGEQYF.

This rearrangement joins TRBV18 to TRBJ2-5; D might be TRBD2 (6 bases). Germline values: CDR1 KGHSH, CDR2 LQKENI. Trimming removed 11 bases from V and 2 bases from J, with 12 bases in between. CDR3 length equals 12 residues. The CDR3 loop is CAGGETQETQYF. CDR3 DNA sequence: TGTGCCGGCGGGGAGACTCAAGAGACCCAGTACTTC.

J is TRBJ2-3 and V is TRBV5-1; 15 positions match TRBD2. Losses at the gene ends were 3 bases for V and 1 base for J; bases not matched to a gene: 3. The CDR3 consists of 17 residues. Germline V gene lookup returns CDR1 SGHRS and CDR2 YFSETQ. CDR3 in DNA: TGCGCCAGCAGCTCTAGGACTAGCGGGGGGGGCACAGATACGCAGTATTTT. Translating gives CASSSRTSGGGTDTQYF.

This sequence joins TRBV6-1 and TRBJ1-5, with a possible D match to TRBD1 (6 bases). Germline lookup yields CDR1 MNHNS and CDR2 SASEGT. There are 15 residues in the CDR3. Trimming shortened V by 6 bases and J by 10 bases, and 22 bases separated the two germline ends. CDR3 sequence (DNA): TGTGCCAGCAGCTCCACAACAGGGCCGCCCGGACCCCAGCATTTT. This codes for CASSSTTGPPGPQHF.

V and J are TRBV4-1 and TRBJ2-7; no firm D call. Trimming took off 1 base at V and 3 bases at J, with 10 bases between the two ends. Per germline, CDR1 MGHRA and CDR2 YSYEKL. The CDR3 is made up of 14 amino acids. The chain's CDR3 is CASSQVSRGYEQYF. The CDR3 DNA reads as TGCGCCAGCAGCCAAGTTAGCCGAGGCTACGAGCAGTACTTC.

This chain uses TRBV9 with TRBJ2-7, with TRBD1 matching over 10 bases. Germline CDR1 is SGDLS and CDR2 is YYNGEE. The V segment lost 4 bases and the J segment 2 bases; nucleotides outside the gene matches: 6. The CDR3 extends over 15 amino acids. The CDR3 nucleotides read TGTGCCAGCAGCAGAGAGGGGACAGGGGCCTACGAGCAGTACTTC. Protein sequence: CASSREGTGAYEQYF.

The chain is built from TRBV5-1 and TRBJ1-2; D is unclear. Per germline, CDR1 SGHRS and CDR2 YFSETQ. Trimming cost V 3 bases and J 4 bases, with 7 bases left between them. The CDR3 extends over 12 amino acids. CDR3 bases: TGCGCCAGCAGCTCCAGTTTCTATGGCTACACCTTC. It codes for CASSSSFYGYTF.

This chain uses TRBV5-1 with TRBJ2-7, with a weak D call TRBD1 (6 bases). Germline V gene lookup returns CDR1 SGHRS and CDR2 YFSETQ. V shed 3 bases and J shed 2 bases, with 15 bases lying between them. The CDR3 covers 15 residues. In DNA, the CDR3 is TGCGCCAGCAGCTCCGGGACAAGCCATGCCTACGAGCAGTACTTC. Translation: CASSSGTSHAYEQYF. Complete variable domain (other parts from reference TRBV5-1 and TRBJ2-7): KAGVTQTPRYLIKTRGQQVTLSCSPISGHRSVSWYQQTPGQGLQFLFEYFSETQRNKGNFPGRFSGRQFSNSRSEMNVSTLELGDSALYLCASSSGTSHAYEQYFGPGTRLTVT.

The rearrangement uses TRBV4-1 and TRBJ2-3, with TRBD2 as a possible D gene (5 bases). The germline CDR1 and CDR2 sequences are MGHRA and YSYEKL. CDR3 length equals 15 residues. Trimming took 1 base from V and 4 from J, leaving 12 bases between them. Written as DNA, the CDR3 is TGCGCCAGCAGCCAAGTTGGGGTGGGAGCAGATACGCAGTATTTT. As protein: CASSQVGVGADTQYF.

This chain uses TRBV2 with TRBJ2-7, with unresolved D. Germline loops: CDR1 SNHLY, CDR2 FYNNEI. The CDR3 consists of 13 residues. The V gene lost 5 bases and the J gene lost 2 bases, with 10 bases spanning the gap. DNA of the CDR3: TGTGCCAGCAGTTACGGAACTACCTACGAGCAGTACTTC. It codes for CASSYGTTYEQYF.